The table lists the clone carrying this T cell receptor (beta chain) with a few counts. The antigen remains unidentified. A 5'RACE template-switching step, the method used to make TCR cDNA, added a universal primer site and UMIs. TCRdb processed the 5' RACE reads anew with MiXCR; each CDR3 protein has one entry. This sample has 150,000 or so distinct CDR3 sequences, with about a tenth found just once. The data stem from a study of T cells after yellow fever vaccination. Regarding the study as a whole: Clones from primary vaccination mostly reappeared after the booster (around 97% CD4, approximately 88% CD8). The secondary response peaked faster, at day 5 versus 15, but was weaker.

Looked up from germline, CDR1 is SGHVS and CDR2 is FNYEAQ. The V and J ends lost 5 bases and 1 base respectively, with 13 bases between them. CDR3 length: 15 residues. The input for sequencing was CD8+ T cells sorted from PBMCs, taken 45 days after the yellow fever booster vaccination. This TCR came from a man aged 18 to 29 who received the YFV17D yellow fever vaccine. V gene TRBV7-6 combines with J gene TRBJ2-3, with D hard to call. The chain's CDR3 is CASSLPPERTDTQYF. CDR3 in DNA: TGTGCCAGCAGCCTTCCCCCGGAGCGCACAGATACGCAGTATTTT. The full variable domain, its missing parts supplied by reference TRBV7-6 and TRBJ2-3, is GAGVSQSPRYKVTKRGQDVALRCDPISGHVSLYWYRQALGQGPEFLTYFNYEAQQDKSGLPNDRFSAERPEGSISTLTIQRTEQRDSAMYRCASSLPPERTDTQYFGPGTRLTVL.